A single sample is the source of the 20 T cell receptor beta chains below, sequenced in a study of T-cell memory formation after mild COVID-19. Each CDR3 protein gets one entry after TCRdb re-called the 5' RACE reads with MiXCR. Altogether about 400,000 distinct CDR3 sequences are present, roughly 26% being singletons, with the ten largest covering around 8.1%. Sequenced material: PBMCs or a T cell subset sorted from them (not recorded which). The receptors were gathered from an adult woman who had mild COVID-19 (a few samples of this study predate the infection). Cell type and time point are not known.

This clonotype was seen a few times. The rearrangement joins TRBV6-6 to TRBJ2-7; 11 nucleotides match TRBD1. V shed 10 bases and J 2 bases; nucleotides not matched to a gene: 7. This CDR3 spans 14 amino acids. The germline CDR1 and CDR2 sequences are MNHNY and SVGAGI (reference sequence). The CDR3 DNA is TGTGCCACCACCGGGGGACAGGGGGCCTACGAGCAGTACTTC. Protein sequence: CATTGGQGAYEQYF.

This clonotype showed up just a few times. This chain uses TRBV7-2 with TRBJ2-1; 10 bases agree with TRBD2. The CDR3 loop spans 15 amino acids. Germline CDR1 and CDR2: SGHTA and FQGNSA. V dropped 7 bases and J dropped 7; count of bases not matched to a gene: 10. In nucleotides, the CDR3 is TGTGCCAGCACCCAAGGGGCTAGCGGGAGTAATGAGCAGTTCTTC. It yields the protein CASTQGASGSNEQFF.

The chain joins TRBV4-1 to TRBJ2-7, with TRBD2 matching over 8 bases. The V gene end was trimmed by 4 bases and the J gene end by 6 bases; junction bases not matched to a gene: 8. The CDR3 covers 14 residues. Germline CDR1 and CDR2: MGHRA and YSYEKL. The CDR3 DNA reads TGCGCCAGCAGCCTCGGGACTAGTAGTTCCGAGCAGTACTTC. Protein: CASSLGTSSSEQYF.

The chain carries TRBV6-5 and TRBJ1-1, with a possible D match to TRBD1 (6 bases). Germline values: CDR1 MNHEY, CDR2 SVGAGI. The V gene lost 6 bases and the J gene lost 1 base, with 12 bases spanning the gap. This CDR3 has 14 amino acids. CDR3 in amino acids: CASRTPGANTEAFF. In nucleotides, the CDR3 is TGTGCCAGCAGAACCCCGGGGGCGAACACTGAAGCTTTCTTT.

The chain has TRBV24-1 and TRBJ1-1; D gene unclear. There are 12 residues in the CDR3. Trimming removed 5 bases at V and 2 bases at J, with 5 bases between. Germline CDR1 KGHDR, CDR2 SFDVKD. The CDR3 DNA follows: TGTGCCACCAGTGGGATCAACACTGAAGCTTTCTTT. It specifies CATSGINTEAFF.

J is TRBJ1-3 and V is TRBV11-2; D gene ambiguous. The CDR3 is made up of 11 amino acids. V shed 11 bases and J shed 0 bases, with 5 bases lying between them. Germline CDR1 is SGHAT and CDR2 is FQNNGV. CDR3 nucleotides: TGTGCCTCCTACTCTGGAAACACCATATATTTT. Its protein product is CASYSGNTIYF.

This clonotype has more than one count but fewer than ten. The rearrangement links TRBV4-1 to TRBJ1-4; maybe TRBD1 (6 bases). The CDR3 extends over 14 amino acids. Germline values: CDR1 MGHRA, CDR2 YSYEKL. The V end was cut by 2 bases, the J end by 5 bases, with 9 bases between. In DNA form, the CDR3 reads TGCGCCAGCAGCCAACAGGGACAAAATGAAAAACTGTTTTTT. This codes for CASSQQGQNEKLFF.

This clonotype has more than one count but fewer than ten. The chain has TRBV12-3 or TRBV12-4 and TRBJ2-7; 13 bases agree with TRBD2. The junction had 5 bases not matched to a gene; V was cut back by 4 bases and J by 5 bases. The length of the CDR3 is 15 residues. CDR3 nucleotides: TGTGCCAGCAGTTCGCGGACTAGCGGGAGCCACGAGCAGTACTTC. This codes for CASSSRTSGSHEQYF.

The gene calls are TRBV7-2 and TRBJ2-3, with D possibly being TRBD1 (7 bases). This CDR3 has 17 amino acids. Trimming stripped 5 bases from V and 0 bases from J, with 18 bases between. Germline V lookup: CDR1 SGHTA, CDR2 FQGNSA. CDR3 sequence: CASSPRTGLTSTDTQYF. The CDR3, as DNA: TGTGCCAGCAGCCCGCGGACAGGACTAACTAGCACAGATACGCAGTATTTT.

J is TRBJ1-2 and V is TRBV10-3, with D unclear. The germline CDR1 and CDR2 sequences are ENHRY and SYGVKD. V gave up 2 bases and J gave up 4 bases, with 11 bases separating them. The CDR3 sequence is 14 residues long. The CDR3 loop is CAISEGSLLYGYTF. The CDR3, as DNA: TGTGCCATCAGTGAGGGGTCTCTACTCTATGGCTACACCTTC.

The chain recombines TRBV6-1 with TRBJ2-5, with D possibly TRBD2 on 6 matching bases. Germline loops: CDR1 MNHNS, CDR2 SASEGT. Trimming removed 8 bases at V and 2 bases at J, with 15 bases between. CDR3 length: 14 amino acids. The CDR3 protein is CASLEGRSQETQYF. The CDR3 coding sequence is TGTGCCAGCCTCGAGGGGAGGTCACAAGAGACCCAGTACTTC.

This clonotype was counted a few times. V and J are TRBV6-5 and TRBJ2-1; D uncertain. This CDR3 comprises 15 residues. Trimming cost V 7 bases and J 4 bases, with 17 bases left between them. Germline V gene lookup returns CDR1 MNHEY and CDR2 SVGAGI. The CDR3 sequence is CASNPLKTEYNEQFF. In nucleotides, the CDR3 is TGTGCCAGCAATCCTCTGAAGACGGAATACAATGAGCAGTTCTTC.

This clonotype was observed a handful of times. V gene TRBV6-6 combines with J gene TRBJ2-2, with D possibly being TRBD2 (6 bases). With 6 bases removed from V and 5 bases from J, the gap between germline ends came to 16 bases. The CDR3 loop spans 15 amino acids. The germline V gene has CDR1 MNHNY and CDR2 SVGAGI (reference sequence). CDR3 DNA sequence: TGTGCCAGCAGCCCGAGAGCGGGTTGGACCGGGGAGCTGTTTTTT. This codes for CASSPRAGWTGELFF.

The rearrangement uses TRBV12-3 or TRBV12-4 and TRBJ2-5; D is possibly TRBD1 (5 bases). The CDR3 length is 14 residues. Trimming removed 1 base at V and 7 bases at J, with 13 bases between. The CDR3 sequence is CASSLVAGYGTQYF. The CDR3 nucleotides are TGTGCCAGCAGTTTAGTAGCAGGGTATGGGACCCAGTACTTC.

A few counts support this clonotype. The chain combines TRBV7-9 with TRBJ2-6; D unresolved. This CDR3 is 13 amino acids long. Germline CDR1 reads SEHNR; CDR2 reads FQNEAQ (reference sequence). The CDR3 nucleotides are TGTGCTACCAGAGAGTCCGGGGCCAACGTCCTGACTTTC. Translating it yields CATRESGANVLTF.

J is TRBJ2-3 and V is TRBV11-3; TRBD2 matches 8 bases. CDR3 length equals 15 residues. Unmatched junction bases numbered 8, after V lost 5 bases and J lost 4 bases. In germline, CDR1 is SGHNT, CDR2 YENEEA. This CDR3 is CASSRFSGGPDTQYF. The CDR3 DNA reads as TGTGCCAGCAGCCGCTTTTCGGGGGGGCCAGATACGCAGTATTTT.

Only a few counts were recorded for this clonotype. The rearrangement uses TRBV6-5 and TRBJ2-2; 10 positions agree with TRBD2. The length of the CDR3 is 16 residues. Germline V gives CDR1 MNHEY, CDR2 SVGAGI. The V segment lost 5 bases and the J segment 4 bases; nucleotides outside the gene matches: 7. The CDR3 DNA is TGTGCCAGCAGTCGGGAGCGGGAGGGCGGCACCGGGGAGCTGTTTTTT. It is translated as CASSREREGGTGELFF.

The V call is TRBV15, the J call TRBJ2-4; maybe TRBD2 (6 bases). V was trimmed by 5 bases and J by 0 bases, leaving 8 bases between them. The V gene's germline CDR1 is LNHNV and CDR2 YYDKDF (reference sequence). CDR3 length equals 14 residues. CDR3 sequence reads: CATSRDLAKNIQYF. CDR3 sequence (DNA): TGTGCCACCAGCCGGGACTTAGCCAAAAACATTCAGTACTTC.

The chain carries TRBV20-1 and TRBJ2-1; 8 bases match TRBD2. This CDR3 contains 14 residues. J lost 7 bases, V lost 5 bases, and 10 bases had no gene match. The germline V gene encodes CDR1 DFQATT and CDR2 SNEGSKA (reference sequence). The CDR3 DNA follows: TGCAGTGCTGGAGCACCGGGACTAGTTAATGAGCAGTTCTTC. It encodes CSAGAPGLVNEQFF.

The genes are TRBV6-5 and TRBJ1-2; no definite D call. The CDR3 sequence is 16 residues long. V was cut by 2 bases and J by 6 bases, with 19 bases left in between. CDR1 is MNHEY and CDR2 is SVGAGI in the germline V gene. The CDR3, as DNA: TGTGCCAGCAGTTACCTGAGTCAGGTCCTAAATGATGGCTACACCTTC. Encoded protein: CASSYLSQVLNDGYTF.